This T cell receptor (beta chain) was recorded in a study of T cell responses to AZD1222 COVID-19 vaccine. Study-wide results and caveats: Spike-specific TCR repertoires showed rising breadth and depth after two AZD1222 doses. CD4 TCRs linked to vaccination spanned spike, dominating at 160-218 and 743-854. White British ancestry dominated among donors, who included more females, and clonal diversity was possibly underestimated.

Worth noting for this clone: What it recognizes is unknown.

V lost 6 bases and J 4 bases, leaving 9 bases between the germline ends. Germline lookup yields CDR1 SQVTM and CDR2 ANQGSEA. The CDR3 runs 11 residues. Method: immunoSEQ multiplex PCR; TCRdb's copy keeps in-frame clones and lacks some. The sample lists 110,000 or so clones, 70% to 90% occurring once. Here the sequenced sample was peripheral blood, taken on day 0 of AZD1222 vaccination. The TCR sequence derives from an adult in good health. The chain combines TRBV29-1 with TRBJ1-1, with D hard to call. The CDR3, as DNA: TGCAGCGTCCAACGTGGCACTGAAGCTTTCTTT. Its translation: CSVQRGTEAFF.